Below, 29 T cell receptor beta chains from the same sample are listed, as sequenced in a study of metastatic and nonmetastatic thyroid tumors. Via MiXCR, TCRdb re-called the PCR reads. The sample has around 59,000 clones, about 16% seen once; the top ten hold roughly 10%. All patients were treatment-naive before thyroid surgery. Sequencing input: blood. These receptors were collected from a male donor with papillary thyroid cancer or a benign thyroid nodule (not recorded which). Some clones in this sample may be carry-over from other donors' samples.

This rearrangement joins TRBV6-1 to TRBJ2-7, with D perhaps given as TRBD1 or TRBD2 (6 bases each). The CDR3 is 15 amino acids. Germline V gene lookup returns CDR1 MNHNS and CDR2 SASEGT. Between the trimmed V and J ends, which lost 1 base and 4 bases, there was a span of 14 bases. CDR3 in DNA: TGTGCCAGCAGTGAAGAAGAGGGGGAGGCATACGAGCAGTACTTC. Its translation is CASSEEEGEAYEQYF.

This clone has ten or more counts. This chain links TRBV20-1 with TRBJ1-6; D is uncertain. V was trimmed by 1 base and J by 6 bases, leaving 10 bases between them. The CDR3 totals 14 residues. Germline V lookup: CDR1 DFQATT, CDR2 SNEGSKA (reference sequence). The CDR3 nucleotides are TGCAGTGCTAGAGGTGTGGCGGTTAATTCACCCCTCCACTTT. It codes for CSARGVAVNSPLHF.

This clone was detected many times. The rearrangement uses TRBV18 and TRBJ2-4; possible D gene TRBD1, 5 bases. V dropped 2 bases and J dropped 2 bases, with 7 bases sitting between them. Germline lookup yields CDR1 KGHSH and CDR2 LQKENI. The CDR3 loop spans 14 amino acids. The chain's CDR3 is CASSPGATKNIQYF. Written as DNA, the CDR3 is TGTGCCAGCTCACCAGGGGCTACCAAAAACATTCAGTACTTC.

This clone has ten or more counts. The V gene is TRBV20-1, the J gene TRBJ1-2; TRBD1 matches at 7 bases. Trimming cost V 7 bases and J 6 bases; bases outside gene matches: 17. Per germline, CDR1 DFQATT and CDR2 SNEGSKA (reference sequence). The CDR3 totals 15 residues. The CDR3 coding sequence is TGCAGTGTTTACACCCCGGCAGGGGGGGTCCATGGCTACACCTTC. It is translated as CSVYTPAGGVHGYTF.

This clone was counted many times. The V and J genes are TRBV5-6 and TRBJ2-3; D is uncertain. The V gene lost 3 bases and the J gene lost 2 bases, with 13 bases spanning the gap. The germline V gene encodes CDR1 SGHDT and CDR2 YYEEEE. The length of the CDR3 is 15 residues. CDR3 amino acids: CASSWMSVYTDTQYF. The DNA for the CDR3 is TGTGCCAGCAGCTGGATGAGCGTTTACACAGATACGCAGTATTTT.

At least ten counts were recorded for this clone. The chain employs TRBV20-1 and TRBJ1-6; D is uncertain. The CDR3 consists of 13 residues. V was shortened by 3 bases and J by 8 bases, with 11 bases between the two germline ends. Per the germline V gene, CDR1 is DFQATT and CDR2 is SNEGSKA (reference sequence). Here the CDR3 DNA reads TGCAGTGCTAGTGGTAGGAGAGATTCACCCCTCCACTTT. Protein: CSASGRRDSPLHF.

This clone was recorded at least ten times. This may be a read error: a much more frequent sequence differs by one nucleotide. The gene calls are TRBV6-2 or TRBV6-3 and TRBJ2-1; TRBD1 matches at 7 bases. This CDR3 region has 13 residues. Germline-derived CDR1 and CDR2 are MNHEY and SVGEGT. The CDR3 sequence: CASSHNRGNEQSF. CDR3 nucleotides: TGTGCCAGCAGTCACAACAGGGGAAATGAGCAGTCCTTC.

In this sample, this clone turned up many times. This chain joins TRBV10-3 and TRBJ2-7; TRBD1 matches 7 bases. Trimming cost V 5 bases and J 7 bases; bases outside gene matches: 8. Per germline, CDR1 ENHRY and CDR2 SYGVKD. The length of the CDR3 is 13 residues. The CDR3 DNA reads as TGTGCCATCAGTCGCCGGGACAGCGATGAGCAGTACGTC. Protein product: CAISRRDSDEQYV.

This clone was recorded at least ten times. The chain joins TRBV3-1 to TRBJ1-3; TRBD1 is a possible D gene (5 bases). The V end was cut by 1 base, the J end by 0 bases, with 7 bases between. CDR3 length equals 15 residues. Germline values: CDR1 LGHDT, CDR2 YNNKEL (reference sequence). CDR3 bases: TGTGCCAGCAGCCAAGGGGGCTCCTCTGGAAACACCATATATTTT. Its translation: CASSQGGSSGNTIYF. Looking up the rest from reference TRBV3-1 and TRBJ1-3 gives the full variable domain: DTAVSQTPKYLVTQMGNDKSIKCEQNLGHDTMYWYKQDSKKFLKIMFSYNNKELIINETVPNRFSPKSPDKAHLNLHINSLELGDSAVYFCASSQGGSSGNTIYFGEGSWLTVV.

This clone was seen at least ten times. The chain couples TRBV6-1 to TRBJ1-4; D is unclear. The CDR3 has 13 residues. V was shortened by 1 base and J by 8 bases, with 8 bases between the two germline ends. Germline CDR1 reads MNHNS; CDR2 reads SASEGT. CDR3 protein: CASSEGFAEKLFF. In nucleotides, the CDR3 is TGTGCCAGCAGTGAAGGTTTTGCGGAAAAACTGTTTTTT.

The table lists this clone with a few counts. The rearrangement uses TRBV27 and TRBJ1-2; D gene uncertain. The CDR3 sequence is 11 residues long. Germline V CDR1 and CDR2: MNHEY, SMNVEV (reference sequence). CDR3 nucleotides: TGTTCCGCGGTGTGGGGAGGTGGCTACACCTTC. Translating gives CSAVWGGGYTF.

This clone has at least ten counts. The CDR3 is CASSVGGLVNEQFF. DNA for the CDR3: TGTGCCAGCAGCGTGGGGGGTCTAGTCAATGAGCAGTTCTTC. This chain uses TRBV9 with TRBJ2-1; D is possibly TRBD2 (6 bases). Germline CDR1 SGDLS, CDR2 YYNGEE. CDR3 length: 14 residues. Between the trimmed V and J ends, which lost 2 bases and 6 bases, there was a span of 12 bases.

This clone appeared many times. J is TRBJ2-2 and V is TRBV7-8, with a possible D match to TRBD1 (5 bases). The germline V and J ends were trimmed by 1 base and 4 bases, with 7 bases remaining between them. The CDR3 loop spans 14 amino acids. In germline, CDR1 is SGHVS, CDR2 FQNEAQ. CDR3 DNA: TGTGCCAGCAGCTTAGTTAGGGGCACCGGGGAGCTGTTTTTT. Encoded protein: CASSLVRGTGELFF.

This clone was picked up many times. This sequence joins TRBV27 and TRBJ2-2; D assignment may be TRBD1 or TRBD2 (6 bases each). Germline lookup yields CDR1 MNHEY and CDR2 SMNVEV (reference sequence). The germline V and J ends were trimmed by 7 bases and 4 bases, with 16 bases remaining between them. This CDR3 is 15 amino acids long. For the CDR3, the DNA is TGTGCCAGCATGGTCTGGGGGGCGACCACCGGGGAGCTGTTTTTT. This gives the protein CASMVWGATTGELFF.

This clone was seen repeatedly, ten times or more. This chain links TRBV6-5 with TRBJ2-1; 11 bases are a match to TRBD2. The V segment lost 0 bases and the J segment 7 bases; nucleotides outside the gene matches: 11. The CDR3 runs 18 residues. Germline V gene data show CDR1 as MNHEY and CDR2 as SVGAGI. The CDR3 reads CASSYSDVGTSGKNEQFF. As DNA, the CDR3 is TGTGCCAGCAGTTACTCTGATGTTGGGACTAGCGGAAAAAATGAGCAGTTCTTC.

As to this clone: A much more abundant neighbour one base away suggests this may be a read error. The chain combines TRBV5-6 with TRBJ2-3; D possibly corresponds to TRBD1 (6 bases). This CDR3 spans 16 amino acids. Germline CDR1 is SGHDT and CDR2 is YYEEEE. The CDR3 here is CAGSLGAGTWYHTQYF. Written as DNA, the CDR3 is TGTGCCGGCAGCTTGGGAGCCGGGACATGGTACCATACGCAGTATTTT.

This clone was detected ten times or more. J is TRBJ2-1 and V is TRBV11-2, with a possible D match to TRBD1 (5 bases). Trimming took 5 bases from V and 9 from J, leaving 11 bases between them. The V gene's germline CDR1 is SGHAT and CDR2 FQNNGV. CDR3 length equals 12 residues. This CDR3 reads CASSQPGFEQFF. CDR3 coding DNA: TGTGCCAGCAGCCAACCAGGGTTTGAGCAGTTCTTC. The entire variable domain, with the rest obtained from reference TRBV11-2 and TRBJ2-1, is as follows: EAGVAQSPRYKIIEKRQSVAFWCNPISGHATLYWYQQILGQGPKLLIQFQNNGVVDDSQLPKDRFSAERLKGVDSTLKIQPAKLEDSAVYLCASSQPGFEQFFGPGTRLTVL.

This clone was counted at least ten times. The chain is built from TRBV5-1 and TRBJ2-5; 8 positions match TRBD2. The CDR3 covers 13 residues. The V segment lost 7 bases and the J segment 5 bases; nucleotides outside the gene matches: 7. The germline V gene encodes CDR1 SGHRS and CDR2 YFSETQ. The CDR3 sequence is CASGTSGGETQYF. The CDR3 coding sequence is TGCGCCAGCGGTACTAGCGGTGGGGAGACCCAGTACTTC. The full variable domain, completed using reference TRBV5-1 and TRBJ2-5, is KAGVTQTPRYLIKTRGQQVTLSCSPISGHRSVSWYQQTPGQGLQFLFEYFSETQRNKGNFPGRFSGRQFSNSRSEMNVSTLELGDSALYLCASGTSGGETQYFGPGTRLLVL.

This clone showed up just a few times. V is TRBV6-4 and J is TRBJ2-2; TRBD1 or TRBD2 may be the D gene (6 bases each). V shed 10 bases and J shed 6 bases, with 21 bases lying between them. This CDR3 is 15 amino acids long. Looked up from germline, CDR1 is MRHNA and CDR2 is SNTAGT. The CDR3 sequence is CAIIAEPGGAGELFF. The CDR3 nucleotides are TGTGCCATCATTGCAGAACCCGGGGGCGCCGGGGAGCTGTTTTTT.

There are a few counts of this clone. A much bigger clone sits one base away, suggesting this may be a read error. The chain links TRBV6-2 or TRBV6-3 to TRBJ2-3; 7 bases line up with TRBD2. CDR1 is MNHEY and CDR2 is SVGEGT in the germline V gene. The CDR3 has 16 amino acids. Trimming took 2 bases from V and 0 from J; bases not matched to a gene: 5. Here the CDR3 DNA reads TGTGCCAGCAGTTACGAAGCGGGGTTAAGCACAGATACGCAGTATTTT. This codes for CASSYEAGLSTDTQYF.

This clone was counted many times. The V and J genes are TRBV7-9 and TRBJ2-7; perhaps TRBD1 as D (6 bases). This CDR3 is built from 15 residues. The V end was cut by 5 bases, the J end by 2 bases, with 16 bases between. CDR1 is SEHNR and CDR2 is FQNEAQ in the germline V gene (reference sequence). The CDR3: CASSPRTVPTYEQYF. The CDR3 DNA reads TGTGCCAGCAGCCCGAGGACAGTCCCCACCTACGAGCAGTACTTC.

This clone was found many times. The chain is built from TRBV20-1 and TRBJ2-6; tentative D call: TRBD1 (5 bases). V lost 1 base to trimming and J lost 1 base, with 5 bases between them. Looked up from germline, CDR1 is DFQATT and CDR2 is SNEGSKA (reference sequence). This CDR3 has 14 residues. CDR3 in amino acids: CSARGTSGANVLTF. The CDR3 DNA reads TGCAGTGCTAGAGGGACATCTGGGGCCAACGTCCTGACTTTC.

This clone showed up many times. The genes are TRBV6-1 and TRBJ1-4, with D unresolved. CDR3 length: 16 amino acids. The germline V gene encodes CDR1 MNHNS and CDR2 SASEGT. V gave up 3 bases and J gave up 0 bases, with 11 bases separating them. DNA of the CDR3: TGTGCCAGCAGTGACCGTAGACAAGCAACTAATGAAAAACTGTTTTTT. Its protein is CASSDRRQATNEKLFF.

This clone was counted many times. CDR3 DNA sequence: TGTGCCAGCAGTGCGGTTTCGGGGTATACCATTCAGTACTTC. It translates to CASSAVSGYTIQYF. The V and J genes are TRBV2 and TRBJ2-4; perhaps TRBD2 as D (5 bases). The CDR3 sequence is 14 residues long. Germline-derived CDR1 and CDR2 are SNHLY and FYNNEI. The V end lost 4 bases, the J end lost 9 bases, and 16 bases lay between the germline ends.

CDR3 sequence reads: CASSNQGAYYEQYF. The CDR3 region has the DNA TGTGCCAGCAGCAATCAGGGTGCCTACTACGAGCAGTACTTC. The J gene is TRBJ2-7, the V gene TRBV7-8, with D possibly TRBD1 on 5 matching bases. Trimming took off 5 bases at V and 3 bases at J, with 14 bases between the two ends. The CDR3 is 14 amino acids. The germline CDR1 and CDR2 sequences are SGHVS and FQNEAQ.

This clone appeared many times. The V and J genes are TRBV6-2 or TRBV6-3 and TRBJ2-1; 8 bases are a match to TRBD2. Germline-derived CDR1 and CDR2 are MNHEY and SVGEGT. The V segment lost 0 bases and the J segment 5 bases; nucleotides outside the gene matches: 6. The CDR3 has 16 amino acids. DNA for the CDR3: TGTGCCAGCAGTTACTCCGGCGGGAGGACCAACAATGAGCAGTTCTTC. The encoded protein is CASSYSGGRTNNEQFF.

This clone occurred many times. The sample holds other DNA sequences that translate to the same CDR3. The V and J genes are TRBV18 and TRBJ1-1, with D unresolved. From germline, CDR1 is KGHSH and CDR2 LQKENI. Trimming removed 5 bases from V and 0 bases from J, with 7 bases in between. CDR3 size: 13 residues. The CDR3 here is CASSSYLNTEAFF. CDR3 coding DNA: TGTGCCAGCTCAAGCTACTTGAACACTGAAGCTTTCTTT.

Many counts were recorded for this clone. V gene TRBV9 combines with J gene TRBJ2-1; 7 bases map to TRBD1. This CDR3 has 17 amino acids. CDR1 is SGDLS and CDR2 is YYNGEE in the germline V gene. V shed 0 bases, J shed 0 bases, and the junction held 6 bases outside the gene matches. The CDR3 region is CASSVGGTVSSYNEQFF. The CDR3 DNA reads as TGTGCCAGCAGCGTAGGGGGGACAGTCAGCTCCTACAATGAGCAGTTCTTC.

Turning to this clone: This may stem from a read error, because a much larger clone lies one nucleotide away. The CDR3 DNA sequence: TGTGCTAGCAGCCATGGTGTGGGCAGGGGGAAGATGGAGACCCAGTACTTC. This sequence encodes CASSHGVGRGKMETQYF. V is TRBV7-7 and J is TRBJ2-5; 7 bases match TRBD1. Germline V gene data show CDR1 as SSHAT and CDR2 as FNYEAQ (reference sequence). The CDR3 loop spans 17 amino acids.